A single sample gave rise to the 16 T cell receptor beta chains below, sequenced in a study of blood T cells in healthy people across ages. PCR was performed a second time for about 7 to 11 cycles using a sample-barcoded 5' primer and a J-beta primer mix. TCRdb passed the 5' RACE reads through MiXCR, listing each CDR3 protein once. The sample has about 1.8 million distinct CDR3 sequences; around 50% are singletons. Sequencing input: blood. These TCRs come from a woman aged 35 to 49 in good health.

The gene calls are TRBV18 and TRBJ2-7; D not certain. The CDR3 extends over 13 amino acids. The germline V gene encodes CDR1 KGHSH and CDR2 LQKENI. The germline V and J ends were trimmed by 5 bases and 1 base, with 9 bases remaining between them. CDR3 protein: CASSDDTSYEQYF. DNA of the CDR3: TGTGCCAGCTCAGACGACACTTCCTACGAGCAGTACTTC.

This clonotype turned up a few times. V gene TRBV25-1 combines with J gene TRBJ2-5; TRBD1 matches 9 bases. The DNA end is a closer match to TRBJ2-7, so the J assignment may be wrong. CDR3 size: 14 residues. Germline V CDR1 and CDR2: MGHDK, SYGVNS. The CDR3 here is CASSGGTGFFEQYF. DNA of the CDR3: TGTGCCAGCAGTGGGGGGACAGGGTTTTTCGAGCAGTACTTC.

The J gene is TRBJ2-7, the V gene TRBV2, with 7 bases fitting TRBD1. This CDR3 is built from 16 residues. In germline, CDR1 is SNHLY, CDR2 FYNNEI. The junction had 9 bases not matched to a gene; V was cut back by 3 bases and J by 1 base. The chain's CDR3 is CASSDWRQGFSYEQYF. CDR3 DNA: TGTGCCAGCAGTGACTGGAGACAGGGTTTTTCCTACGAGCAGTACTTC. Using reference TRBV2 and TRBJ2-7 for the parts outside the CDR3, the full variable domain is EPEVTQTPSHQVTQMGQEVILRCVPISNHLYFYWYRQILGQKVEFLVSFYNNEISEKSEIFDDQFSVERPDGSNFTLKIRSTKLEDSAMYFCASSDWRQGFSYEQYFGPGTRLTVT.

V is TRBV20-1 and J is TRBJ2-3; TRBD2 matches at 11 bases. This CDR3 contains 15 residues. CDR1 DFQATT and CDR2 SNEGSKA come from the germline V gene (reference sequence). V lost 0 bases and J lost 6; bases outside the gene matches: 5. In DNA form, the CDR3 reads TGCAGTGCTAGAGATGTACTAGCGGGGGTCGATACGCAGTATTTT. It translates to CSARDVLAGVDTQYF.

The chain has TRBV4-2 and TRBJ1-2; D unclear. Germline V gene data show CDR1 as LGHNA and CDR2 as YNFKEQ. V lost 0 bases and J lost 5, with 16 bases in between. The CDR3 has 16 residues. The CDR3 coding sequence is TGTGCCAGCAGCCAAGATCTTAATACAGCCTCATATGGCTACACCTTC. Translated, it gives CASSQDLNTASYGYTF.

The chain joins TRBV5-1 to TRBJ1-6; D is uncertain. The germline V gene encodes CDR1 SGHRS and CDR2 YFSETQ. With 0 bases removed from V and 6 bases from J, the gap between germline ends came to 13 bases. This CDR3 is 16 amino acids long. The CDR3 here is CASSLATQEINSPLHF. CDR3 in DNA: TGCGCCAGCAGCTTGGCAACGCAGGAGATTAATTCACCCCTCCACTTT. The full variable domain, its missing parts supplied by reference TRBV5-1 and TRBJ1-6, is KAGVTQTPRYLIKTRGQQVTLSCSPISGHRSVSWYQQTPGQGLQFLFEYFSETQRNKGNFPGRFSGRQFSNSRSEMNVSTLELGDSALYLCASSLATQEINSPLHFGNGTRLTVT.

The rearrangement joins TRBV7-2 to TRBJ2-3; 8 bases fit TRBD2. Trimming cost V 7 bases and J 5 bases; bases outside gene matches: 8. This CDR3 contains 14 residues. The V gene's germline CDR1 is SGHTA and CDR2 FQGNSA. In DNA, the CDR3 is TGTGCCAGCACCCGTAGCGGGGCAATAGATACGCAGTATTTT. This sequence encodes CASTRSGAIDTQYF.

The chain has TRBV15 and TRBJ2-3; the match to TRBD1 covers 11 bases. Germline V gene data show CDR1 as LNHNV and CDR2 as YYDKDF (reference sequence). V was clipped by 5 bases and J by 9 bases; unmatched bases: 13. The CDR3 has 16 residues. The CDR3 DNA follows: TGTGCCACCAGCCCCCACCCGGGACAGGGGGATTGGACGCAGTATTTT. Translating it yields CATSPHPGQGDWTQYF.

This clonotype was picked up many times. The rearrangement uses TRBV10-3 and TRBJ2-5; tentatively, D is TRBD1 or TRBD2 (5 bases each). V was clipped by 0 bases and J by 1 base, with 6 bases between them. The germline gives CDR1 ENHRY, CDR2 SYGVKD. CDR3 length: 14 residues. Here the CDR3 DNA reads TGTGCCATCAGTGAGTCTGGGGGCCAAGAGACCCAGTACTTC. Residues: CAISESGGQETQYF.

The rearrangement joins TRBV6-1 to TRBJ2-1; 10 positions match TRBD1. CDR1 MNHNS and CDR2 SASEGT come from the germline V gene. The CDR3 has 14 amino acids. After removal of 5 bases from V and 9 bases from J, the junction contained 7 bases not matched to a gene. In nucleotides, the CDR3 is TGTGCCAGCAGTTTCGACAGGGGGCCAGGTGAGCAGTTCTTC. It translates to CASSFDRGPGEQFF.

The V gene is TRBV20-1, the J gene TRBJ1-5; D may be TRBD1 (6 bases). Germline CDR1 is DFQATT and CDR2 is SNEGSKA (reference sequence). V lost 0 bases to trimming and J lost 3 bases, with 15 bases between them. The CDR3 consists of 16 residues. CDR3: CSARDFTDRPNQPQHF. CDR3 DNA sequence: TGCAGTGCTAGAGATTTTACTGACAGGCCCAATCAGCCCCAGCATTTT.

This CDR3 is CASSLGQGYNQPQHF. CDR3 coding DNA: TGTGCCAGCAGTCTCGGACAGGGATACAATCAGCCCCAGCATTTT. This rearrangement joins TRBV6-6 to TRBJ1-5; TRBD1 matches at 8 bases. The CDR3 has 15 amino acids. With 5 bases clipped from V and 3 bases from J, the junction kept 6 bases outside the gene matches. The V gene's germline CDR1 is MNHNY and CDR2 SVGAGI (reference sequence).

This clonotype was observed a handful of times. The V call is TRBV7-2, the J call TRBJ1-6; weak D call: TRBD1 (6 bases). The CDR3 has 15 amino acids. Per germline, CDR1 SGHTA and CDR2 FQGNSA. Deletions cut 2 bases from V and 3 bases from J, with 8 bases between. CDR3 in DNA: TGTGCCAGCAGCTTACACAGGGACTATAATTCACCCCTCCACTTT. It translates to CASSLHRDYNSPLHF.

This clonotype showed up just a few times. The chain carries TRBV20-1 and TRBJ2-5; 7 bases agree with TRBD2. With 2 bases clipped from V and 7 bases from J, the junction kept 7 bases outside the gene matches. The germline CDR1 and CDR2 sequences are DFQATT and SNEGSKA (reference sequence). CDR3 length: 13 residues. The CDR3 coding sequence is TGCAGTGCTAGACCGGGAGGTAGTGGGACCCAGTACTTC. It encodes CSARPGGSGTQYF.

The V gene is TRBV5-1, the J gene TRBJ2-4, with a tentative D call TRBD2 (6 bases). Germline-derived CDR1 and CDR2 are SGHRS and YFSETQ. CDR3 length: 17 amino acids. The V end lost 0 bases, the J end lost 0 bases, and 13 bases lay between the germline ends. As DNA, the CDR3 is TGCGCCAGCAGCTTGGCCGGGACTCCCTCAGCCAAAAACATTCAGTACTTC. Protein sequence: CASSLAGTPSAKNIQYF.

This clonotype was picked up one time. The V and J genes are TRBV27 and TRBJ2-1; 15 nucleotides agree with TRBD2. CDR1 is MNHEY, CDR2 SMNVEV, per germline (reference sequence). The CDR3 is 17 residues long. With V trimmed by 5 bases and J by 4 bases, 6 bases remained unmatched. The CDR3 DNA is TGTGCCAGCAGTGCCGGGACTAGCGGGGGGAAATACAATGAGCAGTTCTTC. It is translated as CASSAGTSGGKYNEQFF.